This T cell receptor (beta chain) was sequenced for a study of CD8 T cells in Susac syndrome. An amount of RNA that ranged from 0.5 to 1 ug was reverse transcribed with random hexamers. TCRdb used MiXCR to reprocess the immunoSEQ multiplex PCR reads, holding one entry per CDR3 protein. This sample carries roughly 120,000 distinct CDR3 sequences, 85% to 95% of them seen once, and the ten largest clones take about 0.096%. In contrast to the negatively isolated CD8+ and CD4+ T cells, TEMRA cells were FACS-enriched. The sequenced material came from CD4+ T cells from PBMCs. The TCR comes from a human donor with multiple sclerosis.

CDR3 coding DNA: TGTGCCAGCAGCTTAAGGGATCCGGCCAGAGTGGGAAACACCATATATTTT. Its translation is CASSLRDPARVGNTIYF. The chain carries TRBV7-9 and TRBJ1-3; D gene unclear. Germline V gene lookup returns CDR1 SEHNR and CDR2 FQNEAQ (reference sequence). The CDR3 length is 17 residues. Deletions cut 2 bases from V and 4 bases from J, with 18 bases between.